The 2 T cell receptor beta chains reported below all come from one sample, sequenced in a study of blood T cells in healthy people across ages. A second 7 to 11 cycle PCR used barcoded and J-beta primers. MiXCR, applied by TCRdb to the 5' RACE reads, yields one record per CDR3 protein. Of approximately 730,000 distinct CDR3 sequences detected, approximately 53% appear once; the ten largest clones hold approximately 40%. Sequencing was carried out using blood. Receptors were obtained from a man older than 75 in good health.

This clonotype was found once. This chain joins TRBV28 and TRBJ2-1; tentatively, D is TRBD2 (5 bases). The V and J ends lost 4 bases and 12 bases respectively, with 13 bases between them. Germline CDR1 and CDR2: MDHEN and SYDVKM. The CDR3 length is 12 residues. The CDR3 region is CASSWRGQRQFF. The CDR3 DNA follows: TGTGCCAGCAGTTGGAGAGGGCAGAGGCAGTTCTTC. The full variable domain, its missing parts supplied by reference TRBV28 and TRBJ2-1, is DVKVTQSSRYLVKRTGEKVFLECVQDMDHENMFWYRQDPGLGLRLIYFSYDVKMKEKGDIPEGYSVSREKKERFSLILESASTNQTSMYLCASSWRGQRQFFGPGTRLTVL.

This clonotype was recorded a few times. This chain's CDR3 is CASGRRLAGGYEQFF. CDR3 DNA: TGTGCCAGCGGCCGCCGACTAGCGGGAGGGTATGAGCAGTTCTTC. This chain links TRBV27 with TRBJ2-1; 14 bases are shared with TRBD2. This CDR3 region has 15 residues. CDR1 and CDR2 from the germline V gene are MNHEY and SMNVEV (reference sequence). V shed 8 bases and J 8 bases; nucleotides not matched to a gene: 8.